This T cell receptor (beta chain) was captured in a study of cytomegalovirus exposure and HLA in healthy donors. PCR amplification relied on 60 Vbeta primers (plus 13 Jbeta primers). Only in-frame clones appear in the TCRdb table, and some are missing; sequencing was by immunoSEQ multiplex PCR. The profile shows around 140,000 clones, just under 85% of them singletons. What was sequenced was PBMCs. This sequence originates from a young man in good health and CMV-seropositive.

Here the CDR3 reads CASSLVSGISEQYF. In DNA form, the CDR3 reads TGTGCCAGCAGCTTGGTCAGCGGGATCTCCGAGCAGTACTTC. This sequence joins TRBV5-4 and TRBJ2-7; TRBD2 matches 7 bases. In germline, CDR1 is SGHNT, CDR2 YYREEE (reference sequence). This CDR3 has 14 residues. V was clipped by 0 bases and J by 6 bases; unmatched bases: 6.